The clone carrying this TCR beta chain appeared a few times. Its antigen is currently unknown. The genes and germline here are from mouse. The CDR3 end is not reached by the read, which stops 1 residue before it; the germline J gene fills it in. Sequencing used immunoSEQ multiplex PCR; TCRdb keeps in-frame clones, though not all of them. Of approximately 7,500 clones listed, over 30% are singletons. The data originate from a study of tissue T cells after allogeneic stem cell transplantation. General study points: Sampling depth was limited, and the cohort was small and clinically varied.

This CDR3 comprises 13 residues. The ends were cut back, 3 bases at V and 3 bases at J, with 5 bases in the middle. The germline gives CDR1 KGHPV, CDR2 FQNQEV (reference sequence). Described time point: mouse harvest day 14 after allogeneic transplant. Tail vein injection delivered 10^7 T-cell-depleted bone marrow cells and 10^6 splenic CD5+ T cells. The chain couples TRBV26 to TRBJ1-4, with no clear D. The sequence was collected from a female BALB/c mouse given C57BL/6 T cells with graft-versus-host disease after an allogeneic hematopoietic cell transplant. The sequencing sample was made of skin. The CDR3 sequence is CASSLQTNERLFF. Partial CDR3 DNA: TGTGCCAGCAGTCTTCAAACCAACGAAAGATTATTT.